This T cell receptor beta chain was sequenced for a study of T-cell memory formation after mild COVID-19. Note on this clonotype: Its target is unknown.

The CDR3 covers 15 residues. V was trimmed by 1 base and J by 2 bases, leaving 11 bases between them. Germline CDR1 and CDR2: SGHRS and YFSETQ. General study points: Among contracting clones, CD4+ were mainly CM/EM and CD8+ enriched in EMRA.

The 5'RACE method, run with constant-segment primers, produced TCR alpha and TCR beta cDNA libraries (carrying sample barcodes and UMIs). TCRdb itself ran the 5' RACE reads through MiXCR, one entry per CDR3 protein. Altogether about 360,000 distinct CDR3 sequences are present, about 15% being singletons, with the ten largest covering around a fifth. Source material: PBMCs or a T cell subset sorted from them (not recorded which). The rearrangement links TRBV5-1 to TRBJ2-3, with a possible D match to TRBD2 (5 bases). This TCR was recovered from a man younger than 35 who had mild COVID-19 (a few samples of this study predate the infection). Cell type and time point are not known. The CDR3 DNA follows: TGCGCCAGCAGCTTGCAAAGCGGTTTCACAGATACGCAGTATTTT. Residues: CASSLQSGFTDTQYF.